This is a list of T cell receptor beta chains from one sample in a study of T cells after yellow fever vaccination. TCRdb itself ran the 5' RACE reads through MiXCR, one entry per CDR3 protein. Here the sample spans more than 90,000 distinct CDR3 sequences, 7.2% being singletons. Material: CD4+ T cells sorted from PBMCs, obtained about 49 days after the first yellow fever vaccination. Receptor source: a man aged 18 to 29 who received the YFV17D yellow fever vaccine. Each CDR3 is given with its conserved first and last residue. The D gene is left open where the match is weak.

V gene: TRBV20-1
D gene: TRBD2
CDR3 protein: CSAFELAGMGTDTQYF

V gene: TRBV5-1
D gene: TRBD2
CDR3 protein: CASSWGTSGGAGETQYF

V gene: TRBV6-2/TRBV6-3
D gene: NA
CDR3 protein: CASSDTPVRGYTF

V gene: TRBV6-5
D gene: NA
CDR3 protein: CASSYRSQGNTEAFF

V gene: TRBV5-1
D gene: TRBD1
CDR3 protein: CASSHGQAYEQYF

V gene: TRBV29-1
D gene: TRBD2
CDR3 protein: CSVEALSSGLGQYF

V gene: TRBV7-2
D gene: TRBD2
CDR3 protein: CASSLLAGGYEQYF

V gene: TRBV2
D gene: TRBD2
CDR3 protein: CASTKDVRTSGEQFF

V gene: TRBV7-2
D gene: NA
CDR3 protein: CASSFLQGNSPLHF

V gene: TRBV2
D gene: TRBD2
CDR3 protein: CASKGGLASETQYF

V gene: TRBV5-6
D gene: TRBD1
CDR3 protein: CASSLGGTGVNQPQHF

V gene: TRBV7-2
D gene: TRBD1
CDR3 protein: CASSWGQGGHYGYTF

V gene: TRBV7-9
D gene: NA
CDR3 protein: CASSSPLGPAETQYF

V gene: TRBV9
D gene: NA
CDR3 protein: CASSVQVTTDTQYF

V gene: TRBV20-1
D gene: NA
CDR3 protein: CSGGGGENSPLHF

V gene: TRBV20-1
D gene: TRBD2
CDR3 protein: CTLEGASGGTYNEQFF

V gene: TRBV12-3/TRBV12-4
D gene: NA
CDR3 protein: CASSLWLNTEAFF

V gene: TRBV5-1
D gene: NA
CDR3 protein: CASSLGAVLRDYGYTF

V gene: TRBV5-1
D gene: NA
CDR3 protein: CASSRRGVNTGELFF

V gene: TRBV6-4
D gene: NA
CDR3 protein: CASSDSSTGAAHHEQFF

V gene: TRBV7-2
D gene: NA
CDR3 protein: CASGPGYNEQFF

V gene: TRBV7-3
D gene: TRBD1
CDR3 protein: CASSPRDRATFTDTQYF

V gene: TRBV3-1
D gene: NA
CDR3 protein: CASSQDLQIPGDGELFF

V gene: TRBV7-2
D gene: NA
CDR3 protein: CASSLLRRNTEAFF

V gene: TRBV18
D gene: TRBD1
CDR3 protein: CASSLITGQSSYGYTF

V gene: TRBV4-2
D gene: NA
CDR3 protein: CASSQEGQTDYGYTF

V gene: TRBV5-1
D gene: TRBD1
CDR3 protein: CASGQGPPNTGELFF

V gene: TRBV20-1
D gene: NA
CDR3 protein: CSARDEGGLSTFF

V gene: TRBV25-1
D gene: NA
CDR3 protein: CASSDPEQGVEQYF

V gene: TRBV5-1
D gene: NA
CDR3 protein: CASSGGHETQYF

V gene: TRBV6-1
D gene: NA
CDR3 protein: CATGGQGREKLFF

V gene: TRBV9
D gene: TRBD1
CDR3 protein: CASSPDPGGLQYF

V gene: TRBV7-9
D gene: TRBD1
CDR3 protein: CASSLGPGQGGYNEQFF

V gene: TRBV7-9
D gene: NA
CDR3 protein: CASSPQTTGNTEAFF

V gene: TRBV7-9
D gene: NA
CDR3 protein: CAEGRAISGNTIYF

V gene: TRBV2
D gene: NA
CDR3 protein: CASSVLGSTADGAGELFF

V gene: TRBV20-1
D gene: NA
CDR3 protein: CSAREQANEQFF

V gene: TRBV2
D gene: TRBD1
CDR3 protein: CARRDRGPLFSGNTIYF

V gene: TRBV12-3/TRBV12-4
D gene: NA
CDR3 protein: CASTFGEKLFF

V gene: TRBV27
D gene: NA
CDR3 protein: CASRLMNSPLHF

V gene: TRBV25-1
D gene: NA
CDR3 protein: CASSEPGARPETQYF

V gene: TRBV11-2
D gene: NA
CDR3 protein: CASSRLVGASNEKLFF

V gene: TRBV3-1
D gene: NA
CDR3 protein: CASSQTGLSQPQHF

V gene: TRBV12-3/TRBV12-4
D gene: NA
CDR3 protein: CASRWGGLDQPQHF

V gene: TRBV5-6
D gene: TRBD1
CDR3 protein: CASSLLLRQGNYEQYF

V gene: TRBV12-3/TRBV12-4
D gene: TRBD1
CDR3 protein: CASSIQGAAGELFF

V gene: TRBV6-5
D gene: NA
CDR3 protein: CASSYSQGGYGYTF

V gene: TRBV7-7
D gene: NA
CDR3 protein: CASSSRPEETQYF

V gene: TRBV15
D gene: NA
CDR3 protein: CATSREDRKETQYF

V gene: TRBV29-1
D gene: NA
CDR3 protein: CSVDTGGGFTEAFF

V gene: TRBV6-5
D gene: TRBD1
CDR3 protein: CASSPDRDSGNTIYF

V gene: TRBV29-1
D gene: TRBD1
CDR3 protein: CSVTGTGSYEQYF